These 26 T cell receptor beta chains were all obtained from the same sample, sequenced in a study of shared clonotypes between healthy human individuals. Method: immunoSEQ multiplex PCR; TCRdb's copy keeps in-frame clones and lacks some. This sample carries 2 million or so clones, roughly 96% of them seen once, and the ten largest clones take 0.1% to 0.15%. Sequencing was done on a sample of naive CD4+ T cells sorted from blood. Sample subset: CD45RA+ positively selected. Every receptor here comes from a man aged 18 to 30 in good health.

This rearrangement joins TRBV2 to TRBJ2-7; TRBD1 aligns across 7 bases. CDR3 length: 14 residues. Germline CDR1 reads SNHLY; CDR2 reads FYNNEI. The ends lost 3 bases at V and 0 bases at J; junction bases unmatched: 2. The CDR3: CASSDRDSSYEQYF. As DNA, the CDR3 is TGTGCCAGCAGTGACCGGGACAGCTCCTACGAGCAGTACTTC.

The V gene is TRBV5-1, the J gene TRBJ1-2; D is undetermined. Germline CDR1 SGHRS, CDR2 YFSETQ. The ends were cut back, 1 base at V and 6 bases at J, with 7 bases in the middle. The CDR3 length is 12 residues. The CDR3 region is CASSLSLDGYTF. CDR3 nucleotide sequence: TGCGCCAGCAGCTTGAGTTTGGATGGCTACACCTTC.

A note on this clone: The junction departs from germline at one end; a sequencing error may be responsible. This chain uses TRBV11-2 with TRBJ2-2, with D possibly being TRBD1 or TRBD2 (5 bases each). This CDR3 contains 15 residues. Germline V gives CDR1 SGHAT, CDR2 FQNNGV. The CDR3 nucleotides read TGTGCCAGCAGTTTAGGGACCCGGAACACCGGGGAGCTGTTTTTT. It encodes CASSLGTRNTGELFF.

V usage is TRBV5-1 and J usage is TRBJ2-7; D unresolved. The CDR3 is 13 residues long. Germline V gives CDR1 SGHRS, CDR2 YFSETQ. V was trimmed by 0 bases and J by 6 bases, leaving 10 bases between them. The CDR3 DNA follows: TGCGCCAGCAGCTTGGTAGCCAATGGCGAGCAGTACTTC. This encodes CASSLVANGEQYF.

This sequence joins TRBV10-3 and TRBJ2-6; D is unresolved. Germline V lookup: CDR1 ENHRY, CDR2 SYGVKD. The CDR3 has 14 amino acids. V was shortened by 7 bases and J by 0 bases, with 7 bases between the two germline ends. This CDR3 is CAITDGSGANVLTF. CDR3 coding DNA: TGTGCCATCACCGACGGCTCTGGGGCCAACGTCCTGACTTTC.

The CDR3 nucleotides read TGTGCCAGCAGTGGTCCGGGGTCCTATAATTCACCCCTCCACTTT. It is translated as CASSGPGSYNSPLHF. The rearrangement links TRBV27 to TRBJ1-6, with D uncertain. Germline values: CDR1 MNHEY, CDR2 SMNVEV (reference sequence). Trimming pared 5 bases from V and 1 base from J, leaving 9 bases between. This CDR3 is built from 15 residues.

V is TRBV23-1 and J is TRBJ2-5, with D maybe TRBD1 (5 bases). TRBV23-1 falls under the ORF class, with uncertain function. V was shortened by 9 bases and J by 3 bases, with 20 bases between the two germline ends. The length of the CDR3 is 15 residues. The CDR3 region has the DNA TGCGCCAGTCCCCACATGCAGGACAAAGAAGAGACCCAGTACTTC. It translates to CASPHMQDKEETQYF.

V usage is TRBV5-1 and J usage is TRBJ1-1, with D hard to call. The germline gives CDR1 SGHRS, CDR2 YFSETQ. Trimming pared 4 bases from V and 1 base from J, leaving 5 bases between. The CDR3 is made up of 12 amino acids. CDR3 in DNA: TGCGCCAGCAGCACCAGGAACACTGAAGCTTTCTTT. Its translation: CASSTRNTEAFF.

The rearrangement links TRBV4-1 to TRBJ2-4; no definite D call. CDR1 is MGHRA, CDR2 YSYEKL, per germline. Between the trimmed V and J ends, which lost 4 bases and 0 bases, there was a span of 13 bases. The CDR3 contains 16 residues. The CDR3 is CASSPSDLLAKNIQYF. The CDR3 DNA is TGCGCCAGCAGCCCCTCAGACCTTCTAGCCAAAAACATTCAGTACTTC.

This sequence joins TRBV27 and TRBJ1-2; D is ambiguous. CDR3 length: 14 amino acids. Trimming took off 5 bases at V and 10 bases at J, with 20 bases between the two ends. Germline values: CDR1 MNHEY, CDR2 SMNVEV (reference sequence). CDR3 protein: CASSPIRASGDYTF. The CDR3 DNA reads as TGTGCCAGCAGTCCGATAAGGGCTTCAGGTGACTACACCTTC.

The rearrangement uses TRBV18 and TRBJ2-7; D is possibly TRBD2 (5 bases). Germline CDR1 is KGHSH and CDR2 is LQKENI. The ends were cut back, 3 bases at V and 5 bases at J, with 11 bases in the middle. The CDR3 has 13 amino acids. The CDR3 DNA reads TGTGCCAGCTCACCGTCCGGGAACCACGAGCAGTACTTC. The encoded protein is CASSPSGNHEQYF.

The V call is TRBV28, the J call TRBJ2-3; 10 positions match TRBD2. This CDR3 has 17 amino acids. V trimming: 1 base; J trimming: 3 bases; junction bases outside the gene matches: 7. The germline CDR1 and CDR2 sequences are MDHEN and SYDVKM. The CDR3: CASSLLSSGGGTDTQYF. The DNA of the CDR3 is TGTGCCAGCAGTTTATTATCTAGCGGGGGAGGGACAGATACGCAGTATTTT.

The chain recombines TRBV28 with TRBJ2-5, with 10 nucleotides matching TRBD2. Germline CDR1 reads MDHEN; CDR2 reads SYDVKM. This CDR3 has 15 residues. After removal of 3 bases from V and 5 bases from J, the junction contained 6 bases not matched to a gene. CDR3 nucleotides: TGTGCCAGCAGTTTTGAGCGGGGGGGTTGGGAGACCCAGTACTTC. It specifies CASSFERGGWETQYF.

This clone was seen only a few times. Other DNA sequences within the sample encode an identical CDR3. V gene TRBV29-1 combines with J gene TRBJ1-1, with D possibly TRBD1 on 5 matching bases. Germline assignment: CDR1 SQVTM and CDR2 ANQGSEA. The CDR3 covers 13 residues. Deletions cut 3 bases from V and 1 base from J, with 9 bases between. The CDR3 loop reads CSVEGRANTEAFF. In nucleotides, the CDR3 is TGCAGCGTTGAGGGCAGGGCGAACACTGAAGCTTTCTTT.

V and J are TRBV10-2 and TRBJ1-1, with 12 bases fitting TRBD1. With V trimmed by 4 bases and J by 0 bases, 6 bases remained unmatched. The CDR3 length is 17 residues. Germline V gene lookup returns CDR1 WSHSY and CDR2 SAAADI. CDR3 in amino acids: CASSVGTGGSMNTEAFF. CDR3 nucleotide sequence: TGCGCCAGCAGTGTGGGGACAGGGGGCTCCATGAACACTGAAGCTTTCTTT.

The chain couples TRBV7-9 to TRBJ1-4; D might be TRBD1 (6 bases). Deletions cut 5 bases from V and 4 bases from J, with 11 bases between. CDR1 SEHNR and CDR2 FQNEAQ come from the germline V gene (reference sequence). This CDR3 is built from 14 residues. In nucleotides, the CDR3 is TGTGCCAGCAGCCCGACAGGTCTTAATGAAAAACTGTTTTTT. Residues: CASSPTGLNEKLFF. Filled out from reference TRBV7-9 and TRBJ1-4, the complete variable domain reads DTGVSQNPRHKITKRGQNVTFRCDPISEHNRLYWYRQTLGQGPEFLTYFQNEAQLEKSRLLSDRFSAERPKGSFSTLEIQRTEQGDSAMYLCASSPTGLNEKLFFGSGTQLSVL.

This rearrangement joins TRBV4-1 to TRBJ2-7; 7 bases match TRBD2. The germline V gene has CDR1 MGHRA and CDR2 YSYEKL. V lost 0 bases, J lost 6 bases, and 11 bases stayed unmatched. This CDR3 spans 16 amino acids. This chain's CDR3 is CASSQDMREGLLEQYF. DNA of the CDR3: TGCGCCAGCAGCCAAGATATGAGGGAGGGCCTCCTCGAGCAGTACTTC.

This chain links TRBV18 with TRBJ1-5, with TRBD1 matching over 9 bases. The CDR3 loop spans 16 amino acids. Germline V gene data show CDR1 as KGHSH and CDR2 as LQKENI. V shed 3 bases and J 0 bases; nucleotides not matched to a gene: 3. This CDR3 reads CASSPRTGDSNQPQHF. The CDR3 DNA reads TGTGCCAGCTCACCGAGGACAGGGGATAGCAATCAGCCCCAGCATTTT.

The chain links TRBV7-2 to TRBJ2-7, with a weak D call TRBD2 (5 bases). CDR3 length equals 14 residues. V dropped 7 bases and J dropped 9 bases, with 22 bases sitting between them. CDR1 SGHTA and CDR2 FQGNSA come from the germline V gene. The CDR3: CASTSYGAQGGQYF. In nucleotides, the CDR3 is TGTGCCAGCACCAGCTATGGAGCGCAAGGAGGGCAGTACTTC. The full variable domain, completed using reference TRBV7-2 and TRBJ2-7, is GAGVSQSPSNKVTEKGKDVELRCDPISGHTALYWYRQSLGQGLEFLIYFQGNSAPDKSGLPSDRFSAERTGGSVSTLTIQRTQQEDSAVYLCASTSYGAQGGQYFGPGTRLTVT.

V and J are TRBV2 and TRBJ2-2; D is unresolved. The CDR3 is 13 amino acids. V lost 7 bases and J lost 1, with 7 bases in between. CDR1 and CDR2 (germline): SNHLY, FYNNEI. CDR3 DNA sequence: TGTGCCAGCACCCAGGAGAACACCGGGGAGCTGTTTTTT. As protein: CASTQENTGELFF.

The chain employs TRBV28 and TRBJ2-1, with D perhaps TRBD1 or TRBD2 (5 bases each). Germline V gene data show CDR1 as MDHEN and CDR2 as SYDVKM. The length of the CDR3 is 15 residues. V was trimmed by 3 bases and J by 6 bases, leaving 15 bases between them. The CDR3 reads CASSLITGTPNEQFF. The CDR3 DNA reads TGTGCCAGCAGTTTGATCACCGGGACCCCCAATGAGCAGTTCTTC.

The chain combines TRBV28 with TRBJ2-7; D is perhaps TRBD2 (6 bases). Germline assignment: CDR1 MDHEN and CDR2 SYDVKM. The CDR3 consists of 16 residues. Trimming removed 5 bases from V and 2 bases from J, with 19 bases in between. The CDR3 nucleotides read TGTGCCAGCAGTCCCCCCCCGGCGGGGCAGCCCTACGAGCAGTACTTC. Translation: CASSPPPAGQPYEQYF.

CDR3 in amino acids: CASSRSSRLYEQYF. DNA of the CDR3: TGTGCCAGTAGTCGGTCTAGCCGACTGTACGAGCAGTACTTC. The chain joins TRBV19 to TRBJ2-7; TRBD2 might be the D (5 bases). Germline CDR1 is LNHDA and CDR2 is SQIVND (reference sequence). V gave up 5 bases and J gave up 4 bases, with 15 bases separating them. This CDR3 comprises 14 residues.

In its sample, this clone was seen a few times. This chain links TRBV6-5 with TRBJ2-7; perhaps TRBD2 as D (6 bases). This CDR3 comprises 14 residues. Germline V lookup: CDR1 MNHEY, CDR2 SVGAGI. Between the trimmed V and J ends, which lost 5 bases and 5 bases, there was a span of 16 bases. In DNA, the CDR3 is TGTGCCAGCAGTACGGGGGTAGGAGGCCACGAGCAGTACTTC. It specifies CASSTGVGGHEQYF.

This sequence joins TRBV5-5 and TRBJ1-6; 10 positions agree with TRBD1. The CDR3 runs 18 residues. Germline-derived CDR1 and CDR2 are SGHKS and YYEKEE (reference sequence). V shed 5 bases and J 4 bases; nucleotides not matched to a gene: 12. CDR3 nucleotides: TGTGCCAGCAGGTCTGCCGGGACAGGGGCGATTTATAATTCACCCCTCCACTTT. Encoded protein: CASRSAGTGAIYNSPLHF.

The chain links TRBV27 to TRBJ2-7; 8 nucleotides match TRBD1. The CDR3 is 15 amino acids. V trimming: 5 bases; J trimming: 0 bases; junction bases outside the gene matches: 6. CDR1 is MNHEY, CDR2 SMNVEV, per germline (reference sequence). CDR3 nucleotide sequence: TGTGCCAGCAGTAGGGACAGGCGGAGCTCCTACGAGCAGTACTTC. Its protein product is CASSRDRRSSYEQYF.